The 14 T cell receptor beta chains presented below share a single source sample, sequenced in a study of blood T cell repertoires in COVID-19. Generated by immunoSEQ multiplex PCR, the TCRdb table keeps only in-frame clones and is missing some. The table has approximately 200,000 clones, 70% to 90% seen once. Sequenced input: PBMCs or T cells enriched from blood (not recorded which). These receptors originate from a young man who had recovered from COVID-19.

The J gene is TRBJ2-1, the V gene TRBV3-1 (or the pseudogene TRBV3-2); TRBD2 agrees at 9 bases. Germline CDR1 reads LGHDT; CDR2 reads YNNKEL (reference sequence). The CDR3 extends over 14 amino acids. The ends lost 7 bases at V and 3 bases at J; junction bases unmatched: 4. The CDR3 DNA sequence: TGTGCCAGCATGGTTAGCGGGGGCTACAATGAGCAGTTCTTC. Translating gives CASMVSGGYNEQFF.

This chain links TRBV28 with TRBJ2-7; D call uncertain. Germline lookup yields CDR1 MDHEN and CDR2 SYDVKM. V was trimmed by 3 bases and J by 4 bases, leaving 10 bases between them. CDR3 length: 13 amino acids. The CDR3, as DNA: TGTGCCAGCAGTTTGAGTAACGTTTACGAGCAGTACTTC. Translated: CASSLSNVYEQYF.

The V and J genes are TRBV6-2 or TRBV6-3 and TRBJ2-1; 10 positions match TRBD2. V lost 5 bases and J lost 5; bases outside the gene matches: 15. The germline CDR1 and CDR2 sequences are MNHEY and SVGEGT. The CDR3 runs 18 residues. The CDR3 DNA is TGTGCCAGCAGTGCCTACTTTCAGGGGCTAGCGGGGGACAATGAGCAGTTCTTC. Translated: CASSAYFQGLAGDNEQFF.

This clone was seen more than once but under ten times. This chain uses TRBV20-1 with TRBJ2-7, with D tentatively TRBD2 (6 bases). The ends were cut back, 6 bases at V and 6 bases at J, with 12 bases in the middle. There are 11 residues in the CDR3. Germline V lookup: CDR1 DFQATT, CDR2 SNEGSKA (reference sequence). CDR3 in DNA: TGCAGTGCACCGGCCGGGGGCGAGCAGTACTTC. This translates into CSAPAGGEQYF.

The chain combines TRBV5-4 with TRBJ2-1, with D possibly matching TRBD2 (6 bases). Trimming took 4 bases from V and 7 from J, leaving 18 bases between them. Germline values: CDR1 SGHNT, CDR2 YYREEE (reference sequence). The CDR3 spans 15 residues. As DNA, the CDR3 is TGTGCCAGCAGCGTTACCGGGACTCTCACAAATGAGCAGTTCTTC. It yields the protein CASSVTGTLTNEQFF.

The genes are TRBV5-4 and TRBJ2-2; D call uncertain. There are 12 residues in the CDR3. CDR1 and CDR2 (germline): SGHNT, YYREEE (reference sequence). V dropped 3 bases and J dropped 8 bases, with 8 bases sitting between them. Here the CDR3 reads CASSSQAGELFF. The CDR3 coding sequence is TGTGCCAGCAGCTCGCAAGCGGGGGAGCTGTTTTTT.

The genes are TRBV28 and TRBJ1-5, with D possibly being TRBD1 (6 bases). CDR3 size: 14 residues. CDR1 is MDHEN and CDR2 is SYDVKM in the germline V gene. The ends were cut back, 3 bases at V and 7 bases at J, with 13 bases in the middle. The CDR3 nucleotides read TGTGCCAGCAGTTTTAGCAGGGGAACCCAGCCCCAGCATTTT. This gives the protein CASSFSRGTQPQHF. Supplemented by reference TRBV28 and TRBJ1-5, the full variable domain reads DVKVTQSSRYLVKRTGEKVFLECVQDMDHENMFWYRQDPGLGLRLIYFSYDVKMKEKGDIPEGYSVSREKKERFSLILESASTNQTSMYLCASSFSRGTQPQHFGDGTRLSIL.

The chain carries TRBV11-2 and TRBJ2-2; 8 nucleotides line up with TRBD2. Looked up from germline, CDR1 is SGHAT and CDR2 is FQNNGV. The trim removed 5 bases at V and 5 bases at J, leaving 7 bases unmatched. The CDR3 runs to 15 residues. The CDR3 sequence: CASSRSGTSTGELFF. The CDR3 DNA reads TGTGCCAGCAGCCGTAGCGGGACTAGTACCGGGGAGCTGTTTTTT.

This chain links TRBV28 with TRBJ2-1; 10 nucleotides line up with TRBD2. Losses at the gene ends were 6 bases for V and 9 bases for J; bases not matched to a gene: 8. The CDR3 extends over 14 amino acids. From germline, CDR1 is MDHEN and CDR2 SYDVKM. As DNA, the CDR3 is TGTGCCAGCAGCTGGGGACTAGCGAATTCTGAGCAGTTCTTC. Protein product: CASSWGLANSEQFF. The whole variable domain, filled in from reference TRBV28 and TRBJ2-1, reads DVKVTQSSRYLVKRTGEKVFLECVQDMDHENMFWYRQDPGLGLRLIYFSYDVKMKEKGDIPEGYSVSREKKERFSLILESASTNQTSMYLCASSWGLANSEQFFGPGTRLTVL.

The chain combines TRBV19 with TRBJ1-4; a weak D match, TRBD1 (6 bases). The CDR3 totals 12 residues. Germline lookup yields CDR1 LNHDA and CDR2 SQIVND (reference sequence). V dropped 5 bases and J dropped 14 bases, with 15 bases sitting between them. The chain's CDR3 is CASSLPGTSLFF. CDR3 coding DNA: TGTGCCAGTAGTTTGCCCGGGACATCCCTGTTTTTT.

The rearrangement joins TRBV25-1 to TRBJ1-4, with D uncertain. The CDR3 totals 16 residues. Trimming took 0 bases from V and 0 from J, leaving 8 bases between them. The germline gives CDR1 MGHDK, CDR2 SYGVNS. In nucleotides, the CDR3 is TGTGCCAGCAGTGAATATTCCTCAGCAACTAATGAAAAACTGTTTTTT. Translated: CASSEYSSATNEKLFF.

The chain carries TRBV7-3 and TRBJ2-3; D might be TRBD1 (5 bases). Germline V lookup: CDR1 SGHTA, CDR2 FQGTGA. This CDR3 has 14 residues. Trimming removed 3 bases at V and 5 bases at J, with 12 bases between. CDR3 coding DNA: TGTGCCAGCAGCTTCTTGCAGGGCGGAGATACGCAGTATTTT. Translated: CASSFLQGGDTQYF.

Concerning this clone itself: Relative to the germline gene, one junction end is altered; a read error may explain this. V and J are TRBV7-7 and TRBJ2-3, with 8 positions matching TRBD1. CDR3 size: 16 residues. Germline V gene data show CDR1 as SSHAT and CDR2 as FNYEAQ (reference sequence). The CDR3 nucleotides are TGTGCTAGCAGCCAGGGACAGGTTCGTGGCACAGATACGCAGTATTTT. This gives the protein CASSQGQVRGTDTQYF.

CDR3 in DNA: TGTGCCAGCAGGGGGGCGTATGAAGCTTTCTTT. Amino acid sequence: CASRGAYEAFF. V is TRBV27 and J is TRBJ1-1; tentatively, D is TRBD1 (6 bases). Germline loops: CDR1 MNHEY, CDR2 SMNVEV (reference sequence). This CDR3 has 11 amino acids. Trimming took 6 bases from V and 7 from J, leaving 9 bases between them.